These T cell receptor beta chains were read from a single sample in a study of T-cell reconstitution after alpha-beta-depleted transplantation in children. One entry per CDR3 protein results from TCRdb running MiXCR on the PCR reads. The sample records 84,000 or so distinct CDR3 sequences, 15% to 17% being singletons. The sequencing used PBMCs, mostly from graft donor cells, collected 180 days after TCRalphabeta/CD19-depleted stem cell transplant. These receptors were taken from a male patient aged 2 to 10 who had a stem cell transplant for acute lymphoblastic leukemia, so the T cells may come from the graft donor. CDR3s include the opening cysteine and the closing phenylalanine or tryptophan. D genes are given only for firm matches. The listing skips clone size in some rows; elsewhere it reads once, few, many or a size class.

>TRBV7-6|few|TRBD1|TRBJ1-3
TGTGCCAGCAGCTCTAACAGGGGGTCTGGAAACACCATATATTTT
CASSSNRGSGNTIYF
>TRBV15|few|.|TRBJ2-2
TGTGCCACCAGCAGAGTCCCCGGGGAGCTGTTTTTT
CATSRVPGELFF
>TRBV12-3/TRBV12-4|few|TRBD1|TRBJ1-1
TGTGCCAGCAGTTCGTCCCGGGACAGGGTTGGTGGCACTGAAGCTTTCTTT
CASSSSRDRVGGTEAFF
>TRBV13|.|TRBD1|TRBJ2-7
TGTGCCAGCAGCTTAGTTAGGGACAGGGCCTGCGAGCAGTACTTC
CASSLVRDRACEQYF
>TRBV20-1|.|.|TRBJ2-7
TGCAGTGCGCCCGGGACGGCATCGTACGAGCAGTACTTC
CSAPGTASYEQYF
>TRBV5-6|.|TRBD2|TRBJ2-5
TGTGCCAGCAGCCCGGGACTAGCGGGGGGTCTTTTACAAGAGACCCAGTACTTC
CASSPGLAGGLLQETQYF
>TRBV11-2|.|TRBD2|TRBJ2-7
TGTGCCAGCAGCTTAAGGGGCGGGGGTGGCTACGAGCAGTACTTC
CASSLRGGGGYEQYF
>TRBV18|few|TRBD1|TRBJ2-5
TGTGCCAGCTCACGGGACAGCGAGGGCCAAGAGACCCAGTACTTC
CASSRDSEGQETQYF
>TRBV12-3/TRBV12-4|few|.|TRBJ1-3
TGTGCCAGCAGTCCTCCCTTAGGCCTCGCCTCTGGAAACACCATATATTTT
CASSPPLGLASGNTIYF
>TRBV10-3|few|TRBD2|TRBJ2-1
TGTGCCATCAGTGATGGCGGGGGGGCTTCTTACAATGAGCAGTTCTTC
CAISDGGGASYNEQFF
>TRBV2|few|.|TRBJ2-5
TGTGCCAGCAGTGAAGAGTCAGGGACCCCGAGAGAGACCCAGTACTTC
CASSEESGTPRETQYF
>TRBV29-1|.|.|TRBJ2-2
TGCAGCGTTGTTCAGTCCGGGGAGCTGTTTTTT
CSVVQSGELFF
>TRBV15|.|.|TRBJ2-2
TGTGCCACCTCCGGGACCGCGCAAACCGGGGAGCTGTTTTTT
CATSGTAQTGELFF
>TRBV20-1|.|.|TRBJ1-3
TGCAGTGCTAGAGATCCGGTCCTTTTGGGACCTTTCGGAAACACCATATATTTT
CSARDPVLLGPFGNTIYF
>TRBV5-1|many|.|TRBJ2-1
TGCGCCAGCAGCTTGGAGGCAGCAGAAGACAATGAGCAGTTCTTC
CASSLEAAEDNEQFF
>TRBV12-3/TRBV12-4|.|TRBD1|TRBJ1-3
TGTGCCAGCAGTCCGCAACAGGGGGCTGGAAACACCATATATTTT
CASSPQQGAGNTIYF
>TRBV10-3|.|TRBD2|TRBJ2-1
TGTGCCATCAGTGAGACTAGCGGGGGACGGTTCTTC
CAISETSGGRFF
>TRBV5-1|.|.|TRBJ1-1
TGCGCCAGCAGCTTGGTAAGGGGAGCTGAAGCTTTCTTT
CASSLVRGAEAFF